The 17 T cell receptor beta chains in this list originate from one sample, sequenced in a study of human T cells and chemical hapten exposure. TCRdb re-derived calls from the RACE reads in MiXCR, one entry per CDR3 protein. The sample consists of 80,000 to 95,000 distinct CDR3 sequences, 8% to 13% of them appearing once. Time point in this sample: patch test 2, 6 weeks after DPC sensitization. As to treatment: therapeutic diphenylcyclopropenone sensitization with weekly scalp DPC. Sequences were derived from whole blood, sampled in connection with sensitization to the hapten diphenylcyclopropenone (DPC). These receptors were obtained from a man aged 40-50 years with alopecia areata. Some clones in this sample may be carry-over from other donors' samples.

There are a few counts of this clonotype. The chain links TRBV27 to TRBJ2-7; D unresolved. This CDR3 contains 12 residues. Germline lookup yields CDR1 MNHEY and CDR2 SMNVEV (reference sequence). V was clipped by 10 bases and J by 2 bases, with 12 bases between them. The CDR3 region is CATRWIAYEQYV. CDR3 nucleotides: TGTGCCACCCGTTGGATTGCCTACGAGCAGTACGTC.

This clonotype has ten or more counts. The chain joins TRBV5-1 to TRBJ2-7; 7 nucleotides match TRBD1. The trim removed 0 bases at V and 1 base at J, leaving 7 bases unmatched. Per the germline V gene, CDR1 is SGHRS and CDR2 is YFSETQ. The length of the CDR3 is 16 residues. CDR3 protein: CASSLAGGDTSYEQYV. The CDR3 DNA follows: TGCGCCAGCAGCTTGGCAGGGGGAGATACGTCCTACGAGCAGTACGTC.

This clonotype was picked up many times. V is TRBV18 and J is TRBJ1-6; D gene uncertain. The germline V gene encodes CDR1 KGHSH and CDR2 LQKENI. Trimming left V 2 bases short and J 5 bases short, with 4 bases between. The CDR3 has 13 amino acids. Written as DNA, the CDR3 is TGTGCCAGCTCACCAACAGATAATTCACCCCTCCACTTT. It is translated as CASSPTDNSPLHF.

This clonotype was picked up many times. J is TRBJ2-3 and V is TRBV29-1; 14 positions agree with TRBD2. The V gene's germline CDR1 is SQVTM and CDR2 ANQGSEA. V was clipped by 3 bases and J by 3 bases; unmatched bases: 8. This CDR3 region has 17 residues. CDR3 nucleotide sequence: TGCAGCGTTGAGAGACTAGCGGGAGGGGTCGGGACAGATACGCAGTATTTT. Protein sequence: CSVERLAGGVGTDTQYF.

This clonotype was detected ten times or more. The V call is TRBV5-4, the J call TRBJ2-3, with 11 bases identical to TRBD1. Germline V gives CDR1 SGHNT, CDR2 YYREEE (reference sequence). Unmatched junction bases numbered 0, after V lost 4 bases and J lost 2 bases. This CDR3 region has 14 residues. The DNA of the CDR3 is TGTGCCAGCAGCGGACAGGGGGCCACAGATACGCAGTATTTT. As protein: CASSGQGATDTQYF.

This clonotype was seen a handful of times. The J gene is TRBJ2-5, the V gene TRBV29-1; 7 positions agree with TRBD1. In germline, CDR1 is SQVTM, CDR2 ANQGSEA. The CDR3 has 11 residues. After removal of 7 bases from V and 5 bases from J, the junction contained 4 bases not matched to a gene. The CDR3 reads CSEGGGETQYF. The DNA for the CDR3 is TGCAGCGAAGGGGGCGGTGAGACCCAGTACTTC.

The CDR3 nucleotides are TGTGCCAGTAGTTCGCTAGCCGGGGGAGGGGGTGAGCAGTTCTTC. Translation gives CASSSLAGGGGEQFF. This chain joins TRBV19 and TRBJ2-1, with TRBD2 as a possible D gene (7 bases). Deletions cut 5 bases from V and 9 bases from J, with 20 bases between. Germline loops: CDR1 LNHDA, CDR2 SQIVND (reference sequence). The CDR3 is made up of 15 amino acids.

The chain links TRBV11-3 to TRBJ2-7; TRBD1 aligns across 9 bases. With 4 bases clipped from V and 6 bases from J, the junction kept 10 bases outside the gene matches. Germline V gives CDR1 SGHNT, CDR2 YENEEA. The CDR3 sequence is 15 residues long. This CDR3 reads CASSSPRDRDGEQYV. Written as DNA, the CDR3 is TGTGCCAGCAGCTCACCCCGGGACAGGGATGGCGAGCAGTACGTC.

This clonotype is a singleton in its sample. The V and J genes are TRBV6-2 or TRBV6-3 and TRBJ2-6; 12 bases align to TRBD1. CDR1 and CDR2 (germline): MNHEY, SVGEGT. V shed 2 bases, J shed 3 bases, and the junction held 5 bases outside the gene matches. This CDR3 comprises 18 residues. The CDR3 is CASSYAGQGASGANVLTF. The CDR3 DNA sequence: TGTGCCAGCAGTTACGCGGGACAGGGGGCAAGTGGGGCCAACGTCCTGACTTTC.

There are a few counts of this clonotype. The chain links TRBV7-9 to TRBJ2-1; 12 bases fit TRBD2. V lost 5 bases to trimming and J lost 5 bases; unmatched junction nucleotides: 10. The CDR3 has 17 amino acids. Germline lookup yields CDR1 SEHNR and CDR2 FQNEAQ (reference sequence). DNA of the CDR3: TGTGCCAGCAGCGCGACTAGCGGGAGTCGGTCCCACAATGAGCAGTTCTTC. Its translation is CASSATSGSRSHNEQFF. Drawing the rest from reference TRBV7-9 and TRBJ2-1, the complete variable domain is DTGVSQNPRHKITKRGQNVTFRCDPISEHNRLYWYRQTLGQGPEFLTYFQNEAQLEKSRLLSDRFSAERPKGSFSTLEIQRTEQGDSAMYLCASSATSGSRSHNEQFFGPGTRLTVL.

This clonotype was counted ten times or more. This chain uses TRBV10-3 with TRBJ2-3; 8 bases are a match to TRBD2. J gave up 6 bases and V 3 bases, and 5 bases lay outside the gene matches. The CDR3 length is 14 residues. Germline V gene lookup returns CDR1 ENHRY and CDR2 SYGVKD. The CDR3 DNA reads as TGTGCCATCAGTGATTCGGGGGGGGCGGATACGCAGTATTTT. Protein: CAISDSGGADTQYF.

This clonotype was recorded at least ten times. The V call is TRBV12-3 or TRBV12-4, the J call TRBJ1-6; D unclear. V lost 4 bases, J lost 7 bases, and 14 bases lay in between. This CDR3 contains 15 residues. CDR3 DNA sequence: TGTGCCAGCAGTTCCGGCAGAGCATCCAATTCACCCCTCCACTTT. Translated: CASSSGRASNSPLHF.

The rearrangement links TRBV20-1 to TRBJ2-1; 7 bases align to TRBD1. The CDR3 runs 14 residues. The germline gives CDR1 DFQATT, CDR2 SNEGSKA (reference sequence). Trimming at V came to 3 bases and at J to 7 bases, leaving 9 bases not matched to a gene. The CDR3 DNA reads as TGCAGTGCTAGGATGGTACAGGGGAAAAATGAGCAGTTCTTC. Protein product: CSARMVQGKNEQFF.

This clonotype was observed at least ten times. The V and J genes are TRBV12-3 or TRBV12-4 and TRBJ1-5; 8 nucleotides align to TRBD1. There are 13 residues in the CDR3. Germline trimming cut 5 bases from V and 4 bases from J; bases unmatched to any gene: 1. The CDR3 sequence is CASSRTGNQPQHF. The CDR3, as DNA: TGTGCCAGCAGTCGGACAGGGAATCAGCCCCAGCATTTT.

This clonotype was seen only a few times. The CDR3 DNA reads TGCGCCAGCAGCACGGACCCCCTGGGAAATGAAAAACTGTTTTTT. This sequence encodes CASSTDPLGNEKLFF. V is TRBV5-1 and J is TRBJ1-4; D is undetermined. V lost 4 bases, J lost 5 bases, and 15 bases lay in between. The germline CDR1 and CDR2 sequences are SGHRS and YFSETQ. This CDR3 spans 15 amino acids.

By frequency in the sample, this clonotype is medium-sized. The gene calls are TRBV12-3 or TRBV12-4 and TRBJ2-7; D unclear. The V end lost 3 bases, the J end lost 2 bases, and 8 bases lay between the germline ends. The CDR3 consists of 13 residues. As DNA, the CDR3 is TGTGCCAGCAGTTTGGACGGCCCCTACGAGCAGTACTTC. It is translated as CASSLDGPYEQYF.

Many counts were recorded for this clonotype. V and J are TRBV12-3 or TRBV12-4 and TRBJ1-1; D is perhaps TRBD1 (6 bases). The CDR3 totals 13 residues. Trimming removed 5 bases from V and 7 bases from J, with 14 bases in between. The CDR3 loop is CASSDRSLSEAFF. In DNA, the CDR3 is TGTGCCAGCAGTGACAGGTCACTAAGTGAAGCTTTCTTT.